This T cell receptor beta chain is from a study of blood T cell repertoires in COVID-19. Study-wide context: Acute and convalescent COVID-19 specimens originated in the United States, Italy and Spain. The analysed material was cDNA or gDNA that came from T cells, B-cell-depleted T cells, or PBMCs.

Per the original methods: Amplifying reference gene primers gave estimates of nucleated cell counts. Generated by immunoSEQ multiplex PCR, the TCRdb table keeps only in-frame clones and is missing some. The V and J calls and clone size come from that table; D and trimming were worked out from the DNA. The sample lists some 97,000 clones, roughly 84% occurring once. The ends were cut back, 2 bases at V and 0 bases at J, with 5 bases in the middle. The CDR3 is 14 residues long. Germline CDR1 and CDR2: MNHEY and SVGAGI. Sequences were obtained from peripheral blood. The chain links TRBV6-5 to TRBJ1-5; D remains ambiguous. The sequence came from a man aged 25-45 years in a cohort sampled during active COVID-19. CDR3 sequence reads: CASSYKHSNQPQHF. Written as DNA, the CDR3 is TGTGCCAGCAGTTACAAGCATAGCAATCAGCCCCAGCATTTT.